Shown below are 24 T cell receptor beta chains from a single sample sequenced in a study of beta chain bispecific antibodies for T cell cancers. Overall study results and limits: The TRBV12-3 share of total TRBV signal fell 98.9% after anti-TRBV12 rather than anti-CD19 exposure. Most targeted TRBV signal came from the leukemia cell line cells, not normal T cells.

A single record per CDR3 protein comes from TCRdb applying MiXCR to the 5' RACE reads. The sample records 20,000 to 25,000 distinct CDR3 sequences, just over 2% being singletons. Their antigens remain unidentified. Either OKT3 anti-CD3 antibody or CD3/CD28 beads expanded T cells from blood mononuclear cells over 3 days. Sequences were derived from healthy donor T cells cultured with leukemia cells, sampled from a culture containing a bispecific antibody targeting TCR Vbeta12. Receptor source: a human donor in good health. Some clones in this sample may be carry-over from other donors' samples.

This clonotype was counted many times. V and J are TRBV5-1 and TRBJ1-2; 7 bases are shared with TRBD1. CDR1 SGHRS and CDR2 YFSETQ come from the germline V gene. Losses at the gene ends were 0 bases for V and 0 bases for J; bases not matched to a gene: 8. The CDR3 sequence is 17 residues long. The CDR3 DNA sequence: TGCGCCAGCAGCTTGGGTCAGGGGGTCGGAGCTAACTATGGCTACACCTTC. Its translation is CASSLGQGVGANYGYTF.

This clonotype has ten or more counts. The rearrangement joins TRBV28 to TRBJ1-2; 7 bases map to TRBD1. V shed 8 bases and J 8 bases; nucleotides not matched to a gene: 5. From germline, CDR1 is MDHEN and CDR2 SYDVKM. The CDR3 is 11 residues long. The CDR3 DNA follows: TGTGCCAGCTTCCAGGGGGAAGGCTACACCTTC. Protein product: CASFQGEGYTF.

This clonotype came up many times. This chain connects TRBV18 to TRBJ2-7; the D gene is possibly TRBD1 (6 bases). V was shortened by 3 bases and J by 5 bases, with 14 bases between the two germline ends. CDR3 length equals 14 residues. Germline values: CDR1 KGHSH, CDR2 LQKENI. The CDR3 bases are TGTGCCAGCTCACCGCAGCAGGGGTTGGACGAGCAGTACTTC. This codes for CASSPQQGLDEQYF.

This clonotype came up many times. This chain links TRBV15 with TRBJ2-1; TRBD2 is a possible D gene (5 bases). Germline values: CDR1 LNHNV, CDR2 YYDKDF (reference sequence). Trimming removed 0 bases at V and 7 bases at J, with 10 bases between. The CDR3 spans 14 residues. The CDR3 DNA is TGTGCCACCAGCAGAGATAGCGCAGGTAATGAGCAGTTCTTC. Residues: CATSRDSAGNEQFF.

This clonotype has more than one count but fewer than ten. The chain is built from TRBV7-2 and TRBJ2-1; TRBD2 aligns across 7 bases. V trimming: 0 bases; J trimming: 7 bases; junction bases outside the gene matches: 6. The germline V gene has CDR1 SGHTA and CDR2 FQGNSA. The CDR3 is 15 residues long. The CDR3 region has the DNA TGTGCCAGCAGCTTAGCGGGGGGGAGAGTGAATGAGCAGTTCTTC. This sequence encodes CASSLAGGRVNEQFF.

This clonotype was picked up many times. The rearrangement uses TRBV2 and TRBJ2-7; D is ambiguous. Germline values: CDR1 SNHLY, CDR2 FYNNEI. The CDR3 runs to 14 residues. Trimming removed 6 bases from V and 0 bases from J, with 12 bases in between. CDR3 protein: CASSESHTSYEQYF. CDR3 nucleotides: TGTGCCAGCAGCGAAAGTCACACCTCCTACGAGCAGTACTTC. The full variable domain, in which reference TRBV2 and TRBJ2-7 provide the parts outside the CDR3, is EPEVTQTPSHQVTQMGQEVILRCVPISNHLYFYWYRQILGQKVEFLVSFYNNEISEKSEIFDDQFSVERPDGSNFTLKIRSTKLEDSAMYFCASSESHTSYEQYFGPGTRLTVT.

At least ten counts were recorded for this clonotype. The chain uses TRBV6-5 and TRBJ1-1; D call uncertain. V was cut by 5 bases and J by 1 base, with 8 bases left in between. The CDR3 is made up of 13 amino acids. CDR1 is MNHEY, CDR2 SVGAGI, per germline. CDR3 coding DNA: TGTGCCAGCAGTCCCGGAGGGAACACTGAAGCTTTCTTT. Translating gives CASSPGGNTEAFF.

This clonotype was counted ten times or more. This sequence joins TRBV19 and TRBJ1-1; D is uncertain. The germline V gene has CDR1 LNHDA and CDR2 SQIVND (reference sequence). The V gene lost 3 bases and the J gene lost 6 bases, with 11 bases spanning the gap. CDR3 size: 13 residues. The CDR3 region has the DNA TGTGCCAGTAGTATTATGGATGTCGCTGAAGCTTTCTTT. Protein product: CASSIMDVAEAFF.

Many counts were recorded for this clonotype. This chain links TRBV12-3 or TRBV12-4 with TRBJ2-5; D tentatively reads TRBD1 or TRBD2 (5 bases each). Trimming removed 7 bases from V and 2 bases from J, with 14 bases in between. CDR3 length equals 14 residues. The CDR3 DNA is TGTGCCAGCATTCCGGAGTGGGGGCAAGAGACCCAGTACTTC. It translates to CASIPEWGQETQYF.

This clonotype was detected many times. The chain links TRBV27 to TRBJ2-7, with a tentative D call TRBD2 (5 bases). Trimming took 2 bases from V and 6 from J, leaving 11 bases between them. The CDR3 runs 13 residues. The V gene's germline CDR1 is MNHEY and CDR2 SMNVEV (reference sequence). The CDR3 nucleotides are TGTGCCAGCAGTTTACGGGTCGGGGTCGAGCAGTACTTC. Its translation: CASSLRVGVEQYF.

Ten or more counts support this clonotype. The chain links TRBV15 to TRBJ2-7, with D perhaps matching TRBD2 (7 bases). The V end lost 3 bases, the J end lost 4 bases, and 25 bases lay between the germline ends. Per the germline V gene, CDR1 is LNHNV and CDR2 is YYDKDF (reference sequence). This CDR3 has 18 residues. The CDR3 protein is CATSSLEGGDTRGYEQYF. CDR3 nucleotides: TGTGCCACCAGCAGTTTGGAGGGGGGGGACACGCGAGGTTACGAGCAGTACTTC.

This clonotype is medium-sized (0.01 to 0.1%) within its sample. The rearrangement joins TRBV20-1 to TRBJ2-7; unclear D gene. Germline CDR1 reads DFQATT; CDR2 reads SNEGSKA (reference sequence). V was cut by 6 bases and J by 1 base, with 4 bases left in between. The CDR3 has 10 amino acids. CDR3 region: CSALSYEQYF. CDR3 nucleotides: TGCAGTGCATTATCCTACGAGCAGTACTTC.

This clonotype was counted many times. The chain has TRBV7-3 and TRBJ2-1; D possibly uses TRBD1 or TRBD2 (5 bases each). Trimming shortened V by 5 bases and J by 5 bases, and 19 bases separated the two germline ends. The CDR3 is made up of 16 amino acids. CDR1 SGHTA and CDR2 FQGTGA come from the germline V gene. CDR3 protein: CASSPPGTLPHNEQFF. CDR3 sequence (DNA): TGTGCCAGCAGCCCCCCCGGGACCTTACCTCACAATGAGCAGTTCTTC.

This clonotype was counted at least ten times. This chain connects TRBV27 to TRBJ1-6; possible D gene TRBD1, 5 bases. Trimming removed 0 bases from V and 5 bases from J, with 5 bases in between. The CDR3 loop spans 14 amino acids. Germline V gene sequence: CDR1 MNHEY, CDR2 SMNVEV (reference sequence). This chain's CDR3 is CASSLSGDNSPLHF. CDR3 DNA: TGTGCCAGCAGTTTATCAGGGGATAATTCACCCCTCCACTTT.

In this sample, this clonotype turned up many times. The chain couples TRBV7-8 to TRBJ1-2, with 8 bases lining up with TRBD1. The germline gives CDR1 SGHVS, CDR2 FQNEAQ. Unmatched junction bases numbered 3, after V lost 1 base and J lost 8 bases. The length of the CDR3 is 13 residues. The CDR3: CASSLGQGRGYTF. The CDR3 coding sequence is TGTGCCAGCAGCTTAGGACAGGGGCGAGGCTACACCTTC.

The rearrangement links TRBV5-6 to TRBJ1-1; TRBD1 aligns across 7 bases. The germline gives CDR1 SGHDT, CDR2 YYEEEE. CDR3 size: 15 residues. V trimming: 3 bases; J trimming: 4 bases; junction bases outside the gene matches: 9. This CDR3 reads CASSYGQEFSTEAFF. CDR3 DNA sequence: TGTGCCAGCAGCTATGGACAGGAGTTTAGCACTGAAGCTTTCTTT. Combining the CDR3 with reference TRBV5-6 and TRBJ1-1 gives the whole variable domain DAGVTQSPTHLIKTRGQQVTLRCSPKSGHDTVSWYQQALGQGPQFIFQYYEEEERQRGNFPDRFSGHQFPNYSSELNVNALLLGDSALYLCASSYGQEFSTEAFFGQGTRLTVV.

This clonotype was observed at least ten times. The chain employs TRBV6-5 and TRBJ2-1; D not certain. This CDR3 is built from 11 residues. Trimming left V 6 bases short and J 5 bases short, with 5 bases between. The germline V gene encodes CDR1 MNHEY and CDR2 SVGAGI. Here the CDR3 DNA reads TGTGCCAGCAGCAGAAACAATGAGCAGTTCTTC. This sequence encodes CASSRNNEQFF.

This clonotype was recorded at least ten times. The chain uses TRBV11-2 and TRBJ1-1; D unresolved. Germline loops: CDR1 SGHAT, CDR2 FQNNGV. Trimming removed 4 bases from V and 11 bases from J, with 17 bases in between. The CDR3 totals 13 residues. CDR3 residues: CASSSTRGVVAFF. For the CDR3, the DNA is TGTGCCAGCAGCTCGACGCGGGGAGTGGTCGCTTTCTTT.

There are many counts of this clonotype. The V and J genes are TRBV9 and TRBJ1-2; 9 bases fit TRBD1. The J segment lost 5 bases and the V segment lost 2 bases, leaving 10 bases of the junction unmatched. The CDR3 has 16 residues. CDR1 SGDLS and CDR2 YYNGEE come from the germline V gene. The CDR3 here is CASSVFGQGLTYGYTF. As DNA, the CDR3 is TGTGCCAGCAGCGTCTTCGGACAGGGGCTCACTTATGGCTACACCTTC. Variable domain in full (rest from reference TRBV9 and TRBJ1-2): DSGVTQTPKHLITATGQRVTLRCSPRSGDLSVYWYQQSLDQGLQFLIQYYNGEERAKGNILERFSAQQFPDLHSELNLSSLELGDSALYFCASSVFGQGLTYGYTFGSGTRLTVV.

This clonotype is medium-sized. The genes are TRBV27 and TRBJ2-7; D ambiguous. The CDR3 is made up of 13 amino acids. Trimming stripped 0 bases from V and 0 bases from J, with 3 bases between. In germline, CDR1 is MNHEY, CDR2 SMNVEV (reference sequence). CDR3 residues: CASSLSLSYEQYF. The CDR3 coding sequence is TGTGCCAGCAGTTTATCTCTCTCCTACGAGCAGTACTTC.

The table lists this clonotype with many counts. The chain has TRBV20-1 and TRBJ1-3; D is possibly TRBD1 (5 bases). The ends were cut back, 4 bases at V and 2 bases at J, with 9 bases in the middle. The germline V gene has CDR1 DFQATT and CDR2 SNEGSKA (reference sequence). The CDR3 runs to 13 residues. CDR3 protein: CSANGGTGNTIYF. Here the CDR3 DNA reads TGCAGTGCTAACGGGGGGACTGGAAACACCATATATTTT.

This clonotype was detected ten times or more. The chain is built from TRBV5-1 and TRBJ2-2; 7 positions agree with TRBD1. The CDR3 loop spans 14 amino acids. Germline CDR1 is SGHRS and CDR2 is YFSETQ. Trimming at V came to 0 bases and at J to 6 bases, leaving 2 bases not matched to a gene. The CDR3 nucleotides read TGCGCCAGCAGCTTGGAAGACAGGGCCGGGGAGCTGTTTTTT. The encoded protein is CASSLEDRAGELFF.

Within the sample, this clonotype is medium-sized. This sequence joins TRBV7-8 and TRBJ1-2; possible D gene TRBD1, 5 bases. V was cut by 2 bases and J by 3 bases, with 16 bases left in between. Germline assignment: CDR1 SGHVS and CDR2 FQNEAQ. The length of the CDR3 is 16 residues. CDR3 protein: CASSLINPRGDYGYTF. CDR3 DNA: TGTGCCAGCAGCTTAATCAATCCACGGGGGGACTATGGCTACACCTTC.

The rearrangement links TRBV5-4 to TRBJ1-2; D is ambiguous. V gave up 4 bases and J gave up 4 bases, with 14 bases separating them. Looked up from germline, CDR1 is SGHNT and CDR2 is YYREEE (reference sequence). The length of the CDR3 is 14 residues. CDR3 coding DNA: TGTGCCAGCAGCCGAGGTGGGGTTTCCTATGGCTACACCTTC. Its translation: CASSRGGVSYGYTF. The whole variable domain, filled in from reference TRBV5-4 and TRBJ1-2, reads ETGVTQSPTHLIKTRGQQVTLRCSSQSGHNTVSWYQQALGQGPQFIFQYYREEENGRGNFPPRFSGLQFPNYSSELNVNALELDDSALYLCASSRGGVSYGYTFGSGTRLTVV.